What follows are 10 T cell receptor beta chains derived from one specimen sequenced in a study of blood T cell repertoires in COVID-19. Clones were read by immunoSEQ multiplex PCR, and TCRdb kept only the in-frame ones, dropping some. The top ten hold over 40% of the sample, which has some 74,000 clones, roughly four fifths seen once. Sample: peripheral blood. These receptors were collected from a man at least 80 years old with acute or convalescent COVID-19.

The chain combines TRBV4-2 with TRBJ2-5; the D gene is possibly TRBD2 (6 bases). This CDR3 is built from 15 residues. CDR1 is LGHNA, CDR2 YNFKEQ, per germline. V was cut by 3 bases and J by 2 bases, with 13 bases left in between. CDR3 loop: CASSHIRDLQETQYF. In DNA form, the CDR3 reads TGTGCCAGCAGCCATATCCGGGACTTACAAGAGACCCAGTACTTC.

The rearrangement links TRBV3-1 (or the pseudogene TRBV3-2) to TRBJ1-2; D uncertain. V lost 6 bases and J 5 bases, leaving 7 bases between the germline ends. CDR1 and CDR2 (germline): LGHDT, YNNKEL (reference sequence). CDR3 size: 11 residues. For the CDR3, the DNA is TGTGCCAGCAGTACTACTTATGGCTACACCTTC. It translates to CASSTTYGYTF.

The chain links TRBV11-2 to TRBJ2-7; 8 bases map to TRBD1. Trimming took 2 bases from V and 2 from J; bases not matched to a gene: 14. Germline CDR1 reads SGHAT; CDR2 reads FQNNGV. This CDR3 has 18 residues. CDR3 loop: CASSLLWTGIAGAYEQYF. CDR3 in DNA: TGTGCCAGCAGCTTATTGTGGACAGGGATTGCTGGGGCCTACGAGCAGTACTTC.

The rearrangement joins TRBV4-3 to TRBJ2-5; 9 bases are a match to TRBD2. Trimming took 5 bases from V and 1 from J; bases not matched to a gene: 2. The germline gives CDR1 LGHNA, CDR2 YSLEER. The CDR3 is 14 residues long. CDR3 residues: CASSGAGGQETQYF. For the CDR3, the DNA is TGCGCCAGCAGCGGAGCGGGGGGCCAAGAGACCCAGTACTTC.

The V call is TRBV28, the J call TRBJ1-3; 8 bases fit TRBD1. V dropped 4 bases and J dropped 1; count of bases not matched to a gene: 6. Germline V gives CDR1 MDHEN, CDR2 SYDVKM. This CDR3 has 16 residues. The CDR3 DNA reads as TGTGCCAGCAGTTCGGGGGACAGGACATCTGGAAACACCATATATTTT. It translates to CASSSGDRTSGNTIYF. The full variable domain, with the rest looked up from reference TRBV28 and TRBJ1-3, is DVKVTQSSRYLVKRTGEKVFLECVQDMDHENMFWYRQDPGLGLRLIYFSYDVKMKEKGDIPEGYSVSREKKERFSLILESASTNQTSMYLCASSSGDRTSGNTIYFGEGSWLTVV.

The genes are TRBV5-1 and TRBJ1-2; the D is unclear. This CDR3 comprises 16 residues. CDR1 SGHRS and CDR2 YFSETQ come from the germline V gene. Between the trimmed V and J ends, which lost 1 base and 2 bases, there was a span of 15 bases. The CDR3 loop reads CASSLYGSDSNYGYTF. Written as DNA, the CDR3 is TGCGCCAGCAGCTTGTATGGAAGCGATTCCAACTATGGCTACACCTTC.

The chain has TRBV5-1 and TRBJ2-5, with D possibly being TRBD1 (6 bases). V lost 3 bases and J lost 1, with 19 bases in between. Germline CDR1 is SGHRS and CDR2 is YFSETQ. The CDR3 contains 17 residues. CDR3 bases: TGCGCCAGCAGCTGGGGACGGAGTACCAGGGGCCAAGAGACCCAGTACTTC. Residues: CASSWGRSTRGQETQYF.

The chain couples TRBV4-3 to TRBJ2-2, with D possibly being TRBD2 (5 bases). This CDR3 contains 16 residues. The V gene lost 0 bases and the J gene lost 0 bases, with 8 bases spanning the gap. Germline V gene sequence: CDR1 LGHNA, CDR2 YSLEER. The CDR3 sequence is CASSQEGLSNTGELFF. In DNA form, the CDR3 reads TGCGCCAGCAGCCAAGAAGGACTCTCGAACACCGGGGAGCTGTTTTTT.

The J gene is TRBJ2-1, the V gene TRBV5-1; tentative D call: TRBD2 (6 bases). Germline CDR1 reads SGHRS; CDR2 reads YFSETQ. V lost 0 bases, J lost 2 bases, and 12 bases lay in between. The CDR3 contains 16 residues. CDR3 coding DNA: TGCGCCAGCAGCTTGGGCGGGACTCCCCCCTACAATGAGCAGTTCTTC. It is translated as CASSLGGTPPYNEQFF.

The V call is TRBV2, the J call TRBJ2-1; possible D gene TRBD2, 6 bases. From germline, CDR1 is SNHLY and CDR2 FYNNEI. The V gene lost 4 bases and the J gene lost 4 bases, with 14 bases spanning the gap. This CDR3 has 15 amino acids. CDR3 DNA: TGTGCCAGCAGTGTAGGGACTTCGGATTACAATGAGCAGTTCTTC. Its protein is CASSVGTSDYNEQFF.